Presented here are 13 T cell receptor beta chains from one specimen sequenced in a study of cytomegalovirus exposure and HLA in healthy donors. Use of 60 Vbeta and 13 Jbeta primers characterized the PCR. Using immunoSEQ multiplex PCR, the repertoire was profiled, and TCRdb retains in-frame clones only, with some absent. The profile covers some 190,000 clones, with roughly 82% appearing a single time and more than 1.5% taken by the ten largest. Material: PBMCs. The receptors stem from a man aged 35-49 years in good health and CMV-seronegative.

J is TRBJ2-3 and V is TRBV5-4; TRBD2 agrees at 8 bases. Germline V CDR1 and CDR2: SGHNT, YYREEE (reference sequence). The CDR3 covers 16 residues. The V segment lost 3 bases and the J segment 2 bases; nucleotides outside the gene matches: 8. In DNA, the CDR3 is TGTGCCAGCAGCTCGGGACTAGTGGGGATCACAGATACGCAGTATTTT. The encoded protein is CASSSGLVGITDTQYF.

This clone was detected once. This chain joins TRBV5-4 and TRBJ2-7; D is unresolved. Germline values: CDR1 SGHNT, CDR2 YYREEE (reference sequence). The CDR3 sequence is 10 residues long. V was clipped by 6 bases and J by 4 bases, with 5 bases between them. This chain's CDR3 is CASTGYEQYF. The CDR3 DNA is TGTGCCAGCACCGGTTACGAGCAGTACTTC.

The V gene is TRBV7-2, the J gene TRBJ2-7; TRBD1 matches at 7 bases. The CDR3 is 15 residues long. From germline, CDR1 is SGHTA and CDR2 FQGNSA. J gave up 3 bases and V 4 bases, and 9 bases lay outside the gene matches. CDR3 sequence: CASSSGTEAVYEQYF. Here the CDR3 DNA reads TGTGCCAGCAGCTCGGGGACAGAGGCGGTCTACGAGCAGTACTTC.

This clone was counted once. CDR3 sequence reads: CASSVGHQAGNTIYF. CDR3 coding DNA: TGTGCCAGCAGTGTAGGACACCAGGCAGGAAACACCATATATTTT. The gene calls are TRBV6-5 and TRBJ1-3; D possibly corresponds to TRBD1 (5 bases). Between the trimmed V and J ends, which lost 5 bases and 4 bases, there was a span of 15 bases. There are 15 residues in the CDR3. Germline V lookup: CDR1 MNHEY, CDR2 SVGAGI.

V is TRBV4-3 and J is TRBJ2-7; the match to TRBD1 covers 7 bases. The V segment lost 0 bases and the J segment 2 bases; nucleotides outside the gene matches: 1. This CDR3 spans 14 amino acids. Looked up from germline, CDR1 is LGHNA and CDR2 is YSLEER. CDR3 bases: TGCGCCAGCAGCCAAGAGGACAGGACCTACGAGCAGTACTTC. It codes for CASSQEDRTYEQYF.

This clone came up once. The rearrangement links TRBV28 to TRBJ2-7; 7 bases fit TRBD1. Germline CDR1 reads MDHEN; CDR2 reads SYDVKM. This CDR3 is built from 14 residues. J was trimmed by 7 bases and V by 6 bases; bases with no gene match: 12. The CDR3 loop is CASRIMDRPGEQYF. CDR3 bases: TGTGCCAGCAGGATCATGGACAGGCCGGGAGAGCAGTACTTC.

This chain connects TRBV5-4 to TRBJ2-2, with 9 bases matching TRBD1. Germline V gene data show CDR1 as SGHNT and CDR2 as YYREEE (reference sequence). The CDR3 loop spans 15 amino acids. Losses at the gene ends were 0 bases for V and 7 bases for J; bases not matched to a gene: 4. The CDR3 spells CASSLEQDRGGELFF. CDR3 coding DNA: TGTGCCAGCAGCTTGGAACAGGACAGGGGCGGGGAGCTGTTTTTT. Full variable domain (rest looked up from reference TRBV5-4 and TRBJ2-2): ETGVTQSPTHLIKTRGQQVTLRCSSQSGHNTVSWYQQALGQGPQFIFQYYREEENGRGNFPPRFSGLQFPNYSSELNVNALELDDSALYLCASSLEQDRGGELFFGEGSRLTVL.

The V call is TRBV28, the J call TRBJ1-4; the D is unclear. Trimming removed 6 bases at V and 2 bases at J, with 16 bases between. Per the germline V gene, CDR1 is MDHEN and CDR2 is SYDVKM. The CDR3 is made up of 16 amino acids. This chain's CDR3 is CASRPLDGGTNEKLFF. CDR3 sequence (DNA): TGTGCCAGCAGACCTCTCGATGGAGGTACTAATGAAAAACTGTTTTTT.

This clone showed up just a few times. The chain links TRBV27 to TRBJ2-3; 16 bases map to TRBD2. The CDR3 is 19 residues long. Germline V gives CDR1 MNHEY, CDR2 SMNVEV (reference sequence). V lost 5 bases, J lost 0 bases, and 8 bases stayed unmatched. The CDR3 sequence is CASSPWGLAGGRSTDTQYF. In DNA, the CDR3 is TGTGCCAGCAGTCCCTGGGGACTAGCGGGGGGGCGGAGCACAGATACGCAGTATTTT.

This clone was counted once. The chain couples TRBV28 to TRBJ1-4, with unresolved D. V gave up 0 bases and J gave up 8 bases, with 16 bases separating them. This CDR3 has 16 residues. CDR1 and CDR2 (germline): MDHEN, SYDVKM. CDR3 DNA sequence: TGTGCCAGCAGTTTATGGGGAGGAGGGATAGGCGAAAAACTGTTTTTT. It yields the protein CASSLWGGGIGEKLFF.

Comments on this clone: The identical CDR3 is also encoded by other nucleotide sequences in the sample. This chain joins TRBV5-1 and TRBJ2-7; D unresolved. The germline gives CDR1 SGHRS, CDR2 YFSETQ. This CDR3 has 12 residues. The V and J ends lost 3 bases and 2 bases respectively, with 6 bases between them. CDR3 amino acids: CASSSTTYEQYF. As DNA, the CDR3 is TGCGCCAGCAGCTCGACAACCTACGAGCAGTACTTC.

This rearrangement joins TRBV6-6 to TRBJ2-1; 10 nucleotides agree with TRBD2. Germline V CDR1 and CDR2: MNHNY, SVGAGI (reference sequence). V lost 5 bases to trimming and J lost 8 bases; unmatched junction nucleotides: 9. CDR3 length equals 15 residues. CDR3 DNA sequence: TGTGCCAGCAGTACTTTCGAGCGGGGGGGCGATGAGCAGTTCTTC. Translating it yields CASSTFERGGDEQFF.

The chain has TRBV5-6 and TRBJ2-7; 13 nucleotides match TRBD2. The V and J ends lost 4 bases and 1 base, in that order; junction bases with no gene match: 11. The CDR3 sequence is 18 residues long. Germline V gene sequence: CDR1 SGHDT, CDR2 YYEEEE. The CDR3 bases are TGTGCCAGCAGCGCTCCGTGGACTAGCGGGGGAGGGTCCTACGAGCAGTACTTC. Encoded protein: CASSAPWTSGGGSYEQYF.